The entry below gives a single T cell receptor beta chain sequence along with its context. Study processing details: The assay estimated nucleated cells by amplifying reference gene primers. The table came from immunoSEQ multiplex PCR; TCRdb's copy has only in-frame clones and leaves some out. That table is the source of V, J and clone size, and D and trimming were worked out from the DNA. The top ten clones hold under 8.5% of a sample with about 360,000 clones, 86% of them seen once. The data were obtained in a study of blood T cell repertoires in COVID-19. Study-wide context: Sample material is recorded as cDNA or gDNA derived from T cells, B-cell-depleted T cells, or PBMCs.

While infection was still active, Seattle patients were enrolled and then followed longitudinally. The CDR3 totals 14 residues. Germline trimming cut 5 bases from V and 6 bases from J; bases unmatched to any gene: 5. The germline CDR1 and CDR2 sequences are SGHVS and FQNEAQ. V and J are TRBV7-8 and TRBJ2-2; 8 bases map to TRBD1. The sequence came from a woman aged 55-70 years with COVID-19, enrolled during active disease. Material: peripheral blood. Written as DNA, the CDR3 is TGTGCCAGCAGCGCCCGACAGGGGCCCGGGGAGCTGTTTTTT. Encoded protein: CASSARQGPGELFF.